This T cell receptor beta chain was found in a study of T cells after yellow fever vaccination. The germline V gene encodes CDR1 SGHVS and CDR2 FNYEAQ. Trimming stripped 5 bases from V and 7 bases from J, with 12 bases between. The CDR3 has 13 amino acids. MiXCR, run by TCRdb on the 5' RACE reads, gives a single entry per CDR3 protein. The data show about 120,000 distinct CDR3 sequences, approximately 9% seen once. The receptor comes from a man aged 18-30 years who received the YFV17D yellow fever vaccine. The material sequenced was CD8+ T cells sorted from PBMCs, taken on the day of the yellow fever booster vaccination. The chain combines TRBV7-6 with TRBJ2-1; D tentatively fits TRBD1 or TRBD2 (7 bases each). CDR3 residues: CASSPGGANEQFF. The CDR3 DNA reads TGTGCCAGCAGCCCAGGGGGGGCGAATGAGCAGTTCTTC. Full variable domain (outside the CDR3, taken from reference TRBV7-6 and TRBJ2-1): GAGVSQSPRYKVTKRGQDVALRCDPISGHVSLYWYRQALGQGPEFLTYFNYEAQQDKSGLPNDRFSAERPEGSISTLTIQRTEQRDSAMYRCASSPGGANEQFFGPGTRLTVL.